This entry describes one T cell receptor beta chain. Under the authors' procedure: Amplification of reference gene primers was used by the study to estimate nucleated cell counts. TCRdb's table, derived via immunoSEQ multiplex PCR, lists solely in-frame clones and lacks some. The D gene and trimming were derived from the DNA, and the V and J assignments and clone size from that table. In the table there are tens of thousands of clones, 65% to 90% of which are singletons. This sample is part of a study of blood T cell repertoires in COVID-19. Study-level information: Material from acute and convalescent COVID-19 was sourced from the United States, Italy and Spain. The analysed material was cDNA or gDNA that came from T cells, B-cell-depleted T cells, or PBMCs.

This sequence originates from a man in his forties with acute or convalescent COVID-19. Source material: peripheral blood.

CDR3: CASSFLWGNEQYF. The CDR3 DNA is TGTGCCAGCAGCTTTTTATGGGGCAACGAGCAGTACTTC. J is TRBJ2-7 and V is TRBV7-2, with a tentative D call TRBD1 (5 bases). Germline assignment: CDR1 SGHTA and CDR2 FQGNSA. The CDR3 contains 13 residues. V was clipped by 3 bases and J by 5 bases, with 11 bases between them. The full variable domain, completed using reference TRBV7-2 and TRBJ2-7, is GAGVSQSPSNKVTEKGKDVELRCDPISGHTALYWYRQSLGQGLEFLIYFQGNSAPDKSGLPSDRFSAERTGGSVSTLTIQRTQQEDSAVYLCASSFLWGNEQYFGPGTRLTVT.